This T cell receptor (beta chain) was found in a study of liver allograft versus peripheral blood T cells. Looking at the study overall: Transplanted-liver T cell receptor repertoires were compared with recipients' peripheral blood repertoires. Overall study findings and caveats: Intragraft T cell receptor repertoires of liver allografts were reported to differ from peripheral blood repertoires.

This clonotype was found many times. The target antigen is unknown. TCRdb called the reads again in MiXCR, with one record for every CDR3 protein. The sample contains approximately 16,000 distinct CDR3 sequences, under 25% of which appear only once. The CDR3 totals 14 residues. V was pared by 3 bases and J by 2 bases, with 10 bases between. The V gene's germline CDR1 is SEHNR and CDR2 FQNEAQ (reference sequence). The chain couples TRBV7-9 to TRBJ2-5, with TRBD2 as a possible D gene (5 bases). This receptor was obtained from a human patient who had a liver transplant. T cells may partly derive from the graft donor. The CDR3 sequence: CASSFTREQETQYF. CDR3 sequence (DNA): TGTGCCAGCAGCTTCACGAGGGAGCAAGAGACCCAGTACTTC.